These 17 T cell receptor beta chains were sequenced from one sample in a study of blood T cell repertoires in COVID-19. Repertoires were generated with immunoSEQ multiplex PCR, while TCRdb's copy carries only in-frame clones and drops some. The sample contains about 310,000 clones, around 86% of which appear only once. The sequencing sample was made of peripheral blood. These receptors came from a man between 50 and 59 years old with active or convalescent COVID-19.

The chain carries TRBV30 and TRBJ1-1; perhaps TRBD1 as D (5 bases). V was clipped by 0 bases and J by 6 bases, with 17 bases between them. Germline CDR1 reads GTSNPN; CDR2 reads SVGIG (reference sequence). The CDR3 extends over 15 amino acids. CDR3 in DNA: TGTGCCTGGAGTGTCCCCAGGGCCCTTCGGTCTGAAGCTTTCTTT. It encodes CAWSVPRALRSEAFF.

The chain uses TRBV28 and TRBJ1-1; D gene unclear. The CDR3 consists of 16 residues. Trimming took off 3 bases at V and 5 bases at J, with 19 bases between the two ends. Germline V gives CDR1 MDHEN, CDR2 SYDVKM. The CDR3 DNA is TGTGCCAGCAGTTTGGTGAGAGGGTCGGGGAGGACTGAAGCTTTCTTT. This translates into CASSLVRGSGRTEAFF.

The gene calls are TRBV6-5 and TRBJ2-7; TRBD2 matches at 9 bases. The CDR3 spans 14 residues. Germline-derived CDR1 and CDR2 are MNHEY and SVGAGI. With 6 bases clipped from V and 2 bases from J, the junction kept 5 bases outside the gene matches. CDR3 nucleotides: TGTGCCAGCAGGCTGACTAGCGGTCCCTACGAGCAGTACTTC. Encoded protein: CASRLTSGPYEQYF.

This chain connects TRBV4-3 to TRBJ2-1; 9 bases are shared with TRBD2. The CDR3 has 16 residues. Germline lookup yields CDR1 LGHNA and CDR2 YSLEER. V lost 3 bases to trimming and J lost 7 bases; unmatched junction nucleotides: 10. This CDR3 is CASSQFSGGAGNEQFF. In nucleotides, the CDR3 is TGCGCCAGCAGCCAGTTTAGCGGGGGAGCGGGGAATGAGCAGTTCTTC.

The chain recombines TRBV18 with TRBJ2-7; 7 nucleotides align to TRBD1. CDR1 and CDR2 (germline): KGHSH, LQKENI. The CDR3 runs 12 residues. V lost 6 bases and J lost 6; bases outside the gene matches: 5. The CDR3 here is CASSHDRAEQYF. The CDR3 DNA is TGTGCCAGCTCTCACGACAGGGCCGAGCAGTACTTC.

This clone was seen a few times. The chain joins TRBV3-1 (or the pseudogene TRBV3-2) to TRBJ1-3; D is uncertain. Germline CDR1 LGHDT, CDR2 YNNKEL (reference sequence). The CDR3 runs 16 residues. Trimming stripped 0 bases from V and 1 base from J, with 10 bases between. The CDR3 reads CASSQDRGNSGNTIYF. The CDR3 DNA sequence: TGTGCCAGCAGCCAAGATAGAGGGAATTCTGGAAACACCATATATTTT.

The chain has TRBV6-6 and TRBJ1-5, with D possibly being TRBD1 (6 bases). Germline CDR1 MNHNY, CDR2 SVGAGI (reference sequence). V shed 8 bases and J shed 4 bases, with 15 bases lying between them. This CDR3 is built from 14 residues. The CDR3 nucleotides are TGTGCCAGCCGACAGGCCCTGAGGAATCAGCCCCAGCATTTT. This gives the protein CASRQALRNQPQHF.

This clone came up a few times. The V and J genes are TRBV9 and TRBJ1-6, with a weak D call TRBD1 (5 bases). Germline CDR1 SGDLS, CDR2 YYNGEE. This CDR3 contains 15 residues. Between the trimmed V and J ends, which lost 2 bases and 8 bases, there was a span of 14 bases. The CDR3 nucleotides read TGTGCCAGCAGCGTGAAAGGGGCCTGGGATTCACCCCTCCACTTT. Amino acids: CASSVKGAWDSPLHF.

The gene calls are TRBV3-1 (or the pseudogene TRBV3-2) and TRBJ2-7; D is perhaps TRBD1 (6 bases). V shed 2 bases and J shed 6 bases, with 17 bases lying between them. Looked up from germline, CDR1 is LGHDT and CDR2 is YNNKEL (reference sequence). The CDR3 extends over 15 amino acids. The CDR3 DNA reads as TGTGCCAGCAGCCAACAGGGGACGGGCCACAGCGAGCAGTACTTC. Its translation is CASSQQGTGHSEQYF.

V is TRBV11-2 and J is TRBJ1-4; a possible D gene is TRBD1 (6 bases). The CDR3 is made up of 14 amino acids. Trimming took 5 bases from V and 4 from J, leaving 11 bases between them. CDR1 SGHAT and CDR2 FQNNGV come from the germline V gene. Here the CDR3 DNA reads TGTGCCAGCAGCCGGACAGTCTATAATGAAAAACTGTTTTTT. This encodes CASSRTVYNEKLFF.

This rearrangement joins TRBV11-2 to TRBJ1-1, with D perhaps matching TRBD1 (5 bases). The CDR3 is made up of 13 amino acids. The V gene lost 3 bases and the J gene lost 0 bases, with 5 bases spanning the gap. Germline CDR1 and CDR2: SGHAT and FQNNGV. CDR3 nucleotide sequence: TGTGCCAGCAGCTTGACAGTGAACACTGAAGCTTTCTTT. Amino acids: CASSLTVNTEAFF.

Notes on this clone: Other DNA sequences from this sample encode an identical CDR3 as well. The V call is TRBV6-5, the J call TRBJ1-1; D possibly corresponds to TRBD1 (6 bases). This CDR3 contains 14 residues. CDR1 and CDR2 (germline): MNHEY, SVGAGI. Trimming removed 5 bases at V and 0 bases at J, with 10 bases between. This CDR3 reads CASSPGQLNTEAFF. Here the CDR3 DNA reads TGTGCCAGCAGTCCCGGACAGCTGAACACTGAAGCTTTCTTT.

Written as DNA, the CDR3 is TGTGCCAGCAGACTCAGGGGAATTTCACCCCTCCACTTT. As protein: CASRLRGISPLHF. V gene TRBV6-5 combines with J gene TRBJ1-6; the D gene is possibly TRBD1 (6 bases). V was trimmed by 6 bases and J by 9 bases, leaving 12 bases between them. Germline loops: CDR1 MNHEY, CDR2 SVGAGI. The CDR3 has 13 residues.

This clone is a singleton in its sample. This rearrangement joins TRBV28 to TRBJ1-1; D call uncertain. Trimming left V 7 bases short and J 1 base short, with 7 bases between. Looked up from germline, CDR1 is MDHEN and CDR2 is SYDVKM. This CDR3 is 12 amino acids long. The CDR3 spells CASTVKNTEAFF. CDR3 bases: TGTGCCAGCACTGTAAAGAACACTGAAGCTTTCTTT.

The V call is TRBV2, the J call TRBJ1-2; 8 bases fit TRBD1. The V gene end was trimmed by 7 bases and the J gene end by 5 bases; junction bases not matched to a gene: 12. CDR1 and CDR2 (germline): SNHLY, FYNNEI. This CDR3 has 15 residues. CDR3 sequence: CASTGGTGGTYGYTF. The CDR3 nucleotides read TGTGCCAGCACCGGTGGGACAGGCGGAACTTATGGCTACACCTTC.

V usage is TRBV7-9 and J usage is TRBJ2-7; 10 bases are shared with TRBD2. There are 15 residues in the CDR3. Germline V gives CDR1 SEHNR, CDR2 FQNEAQ (reference sequence). Trimming cost V 6 bases and J 7 bases; bases outside gene matches: 12. The CDR3 bases are TGTGCCAGCAGTCCTAGAGCGGGAGGGCCGGGGGAGCAGTACTTC. Translating it yields CASSPRAGGPGEQYF.

The rearrangement joins TRBV10-3 to TRBJ1-2, with TRBD1 matching over 7 bases. The trim removed 0 bases at V and 4 bases at J, leaving 2 bases unmatched. CDR1 and CDR2 (germline): ENHRY, SYGVKD. The CDR3 runs to 14 residues. DNA for the CDR3: TGTGCCATCAGTGAGTCTGCAGGGGGCTATGGCTACACCTTC. This sequence encodes CAISESAGGYGYTF.